This T cell receptor (beta chain) was identified during a study of regulatory T cells in long-lasting Graves disease. Study at large: Freshly diagnosed Graves' patients had used antithyroid drugs for under 3 months. General observations from the study: Persistent disease favored TRBV28, TRBJ1-2 and TRBJ2-5.

CDR3 regions were amplified by Arm-PCR using iRepertoire HTBI primers to build TCR beta libraries. TCRdb independently ran MiXCR on the multiplex PCR reads; one entry per CDR3 protein. The sample consists of about 240,000 distinct CDR3 sequences, 20% of them appearing once. V gave up 9 bases and J gave up 3 bases; unmatched junction bases: 16. The germline CDR1 and CDR2 sequences are SGHRS and YFSETQ. CDR3 length: 16 residues. The time point denotes: newly diagnosed GD, antithyroid drugs for less than 3 months. The TCR library was prepared using RNA isolated from PBMCs. Staff drew roughly 10 milliliters of peripheral blood into EDTA tubes. This clonotype was seen many times. Its antigen is as yet unknown.

Here the sequenced sample was peripheral blood mononuclear cells (PBMCs), taken at new diagnosis, from a patient treated with antithyroid drugs. The chain is built from TRBV5-1 and TRBJ1-1; TRBD1 aligns across 8 bases. This sequence was found in a female donor with Graves disease. The CDR3 DNA sequence: TGCGCCACCCGACAGGGGAGGGATTTTGGTTACACTGAAGCTTTCTTT. It codes for CATRQGRDFGYTEAFF.